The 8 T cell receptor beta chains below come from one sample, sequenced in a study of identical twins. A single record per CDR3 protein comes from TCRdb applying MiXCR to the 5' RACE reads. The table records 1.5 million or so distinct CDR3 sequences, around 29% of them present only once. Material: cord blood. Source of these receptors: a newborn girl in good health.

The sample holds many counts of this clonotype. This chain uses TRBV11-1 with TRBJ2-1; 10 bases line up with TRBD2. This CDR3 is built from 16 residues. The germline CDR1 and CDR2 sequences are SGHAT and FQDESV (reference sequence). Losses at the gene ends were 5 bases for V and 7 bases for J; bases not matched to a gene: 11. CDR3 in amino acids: CASSVRSSGRSNEQFF. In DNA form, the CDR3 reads TGTGCCAGCAGCGTGCGGTCTAGCGGGAGATCAAATGAGCAGTTCTTC. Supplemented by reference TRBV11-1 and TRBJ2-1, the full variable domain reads EAEVAQSPRYKITEKSQAVAFWCDPISGHATLYWYRQILGQGPELLVQFQDESVVDDSQLPKDRFSAERLKGVDSTLKIQPAELGDSAMYLCASSVRSSGRSNEQFFGPGTRLTVL.

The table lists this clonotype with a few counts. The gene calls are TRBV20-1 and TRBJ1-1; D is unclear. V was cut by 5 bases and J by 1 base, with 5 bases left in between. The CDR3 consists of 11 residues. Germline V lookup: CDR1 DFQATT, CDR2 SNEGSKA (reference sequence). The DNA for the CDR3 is TGCAGTGCTGCACAGAACACTGAAGCTTTCTTT. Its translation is CSAAQNTEAFF.

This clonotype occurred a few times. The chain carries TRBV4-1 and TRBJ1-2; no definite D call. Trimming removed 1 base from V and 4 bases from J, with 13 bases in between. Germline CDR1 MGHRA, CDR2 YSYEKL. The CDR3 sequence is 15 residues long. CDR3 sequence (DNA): TGCGCCAGCAGCCAAGTAAAACAGCTCCTCTATGGCTACACCTTC. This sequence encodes CASSQVKQLLYGYTF.

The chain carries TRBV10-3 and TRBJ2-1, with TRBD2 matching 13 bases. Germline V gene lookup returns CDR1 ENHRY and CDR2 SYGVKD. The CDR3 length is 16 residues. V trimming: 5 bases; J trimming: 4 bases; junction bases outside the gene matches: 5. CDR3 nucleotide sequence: TGTGCCATCAGTTCCGGGACTAGCGGGGCGTACAATGAGCAGTTCTTC. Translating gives CAISSGTSGAYNEQFF.

The CDR3 bases are TGTGCCAGCAGCGTAGCCGGGAGGGTGAGCACAGATACGCAGTATTTT. Its translation: CASSVAGRVSTDTQYF. The chain is built from TRBV9 and TRBJ2-3; 8 bases are a match to TRBD2. Germline CDR1 and CDR2: SGDLS and YYNGEE. The CDR3 covers 16 residues. The V gene end was trimmed by 0 bases and the J gene end by 0 bases; junction bases not matched to a gene: 3.

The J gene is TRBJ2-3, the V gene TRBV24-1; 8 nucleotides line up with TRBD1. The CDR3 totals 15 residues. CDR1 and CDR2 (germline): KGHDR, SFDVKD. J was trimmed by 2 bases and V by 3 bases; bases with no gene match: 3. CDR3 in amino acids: CATSDRDRPTDTQYF. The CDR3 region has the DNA TGTGCCACCAGTGATCGGGACAGGCCCACAGATACGCAGTATTTT.

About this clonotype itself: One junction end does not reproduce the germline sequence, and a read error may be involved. Written as DNA, the CDR3 is TGTGCCAGCAGTTTATTAGCGGGGGGGCGAGATGCGCAGTATTTT. It translates to CASSLLAGGRDAQYF. The chain uses TRBV12-3 or TRBV12-4 and TRBJ2-3, with 11 bases identical to TRBD2. This CDR3 contains 15 residues.

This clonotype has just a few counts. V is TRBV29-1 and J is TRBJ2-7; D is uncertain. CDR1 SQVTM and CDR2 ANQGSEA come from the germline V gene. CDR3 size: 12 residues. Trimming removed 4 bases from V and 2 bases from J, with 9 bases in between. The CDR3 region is CSVVNSPYEQYF. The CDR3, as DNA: TGCAGCGTTGTCAACAGCCCCTACGAGCAGTACTTC.